This TCR beta chain was identified during a study of cytomegalovirus exposure and HLA in healthy donors. Study-wide context: The roughly 110 validation repertoires were reported in a later analysis to have been generated on the same platform as the roughly 670 first-cohort repertoires. Study-wide findings and caveats: Whilst most TCR sequences proved rare, a subset of public TCRs occurred across many donors. Some TCR beta chains (roughly 160 of them) were listed as cytomegalovirus-associated.

With respect to this clone: Its antigen is not known.

These donors were members of the 120-subject validation cohort, a group separate from the roughly 670-subject first cohort. This CDR3 comprises 14 residues. The V end lost 5 bases, the J end lost 1 base, and 12 bases lay between the germline ends. The germline V gene has CDR1 LNHDA and CDR2 SQIVND (reference sequence). Profiling relied on immunoSEQ multiplex PCR, and the TCRdb table lists in-frame clones only, not all of them. The sample records roughly 300,000 clones, just over 85% being singletons. Sequencing was performed on PBMCs. The receptor was isolated from a woman in her late teens or twenties in good health and CMV-seronegative. This chain uses TRBV19 with TRBJ2-7; possible D gene TRBD2, 5 bases. CDR3 sequence reads: CASSYRTGSYEQYF. CDR3 DNA: TGTGCCAGTAGTTATAGGACGGGATCCTACGAGCAGTACTTC. Full variable domain (missing parts from reference TRBV19 and TRBJ2-7): DGGITQSPKYLFRKEGQNVTLSCEQNLNHDAMYWYRQDPGQGLRLIYYSQIVNDFQKGDIAEGYSVSREKKESFPLTVTSAQKNPTAFYLCASSYRTGSYEQYFGPGTRLTVT.